These T cell receptor beta chains were read from a single sample in a study of T cell responses to AZD1222 COVID-19 vaccine. Data came from immunoSEQ multiplex PCR; TCRdb stores just in-frame clones and leaves some out. The sample has under 200,000 clones, about 91% seen once. The sample in question was peripheral blood, obtained 28 days after the second AZD1222 dose. The receptors originated from an adult who received the AZD1222 COVID-19 vaccine. CDR3s include the opening cysteine and the closing phenylalanine or tryptophan. Fields, in order: J gene, V gene, clone size, D gene, CDR3 protein, CDR3 DNA. A D gene is named only where the DNA matches it firmly. Clone sizes are given selectively: once, few, many, or a class where the clone is expanded.

TRBJ1-5 | TRBV7-8 | - | - | CASSLVERGRQPQHF | TGTGCCAGCAGCTTAGTGGAACGGGGGCGACAGCCCCAGCATTTT
TRBJ1-2 | TRBV10-2 | - | TRBD1 | CASSNTRIDRGRGANYGYTF | TGCGCCAGCAGTAATACACGCATAGACAGGGGGCGTGGGGCTAACTATGGCTACACCTTC
TRBJ2-2 | TRBV5-6 | - | - | CASKVGTGELFF | TGTGCCAGCAAAGTGGGCACCGGGGAGCTGTTTTTT
TRBJ2-3 | TRBV4-2 | once | - | CASSQDRRSLDTQYF | TGTGCCAGCAGCCAAGATCGGAGAAGCCTAGATACGCAGTATTTT
TRBJ1-2 | TRBV5-1 | - | TRBD1 | CASSSPTGGNYGYTF | TGCGCCAGCAGCTCACCGACAGGGGGTAACTATGGCTACACCTTC
TRBJ1-2 | TRBV7-9 | - | TRBD1 | CASSLALGQGGYGYTF | TGTGCCAGCAGCTTAGCCCTTGGACAGGGCGGGTATGGCTACACCTTC
TRBJ2-1 | TRBV7-9 | - | - | CASSRKGQVDNEQFF | TGTGCCAGCAGCCGGAAAGGGCAGGTCGACAATGAGCAGTTCTTC
TRBJ2-7 | TRBV7-2 | - | - | CASNPVGGADEQYF | TGTGCCAGCAATCCGGTTGGGGGTGCGGACGAGCAGTACTTC
TRBJ2-7 | TRBV12-5 | - | TRBD2 | CASGFFGDRLAGQYF | TGTGCTAGTGGTTTTTTCGGGGACAGACTAGCGGGGCAGTACTTC
TRBJ2-1 | TRBV7-9 | - | TRBD2 | CASSLGPFVAGDNEQFF | TGTGCCAGCAGCTTAGGCCCCTTCGTCGCGGGAGACAATGAGCAGTTCTTC
TRBJ2-7 | TRBV7-2 | - | TRBD2 | CASSLGSFGTRVYEQYF | TGTGCCAGCAGCTTAGGCTCGTTTGGGACTAGGGTCTACGAGCAGTACTTC
TRBJ2-1 | TRBV3-1/TRBV3-2 | once | - | CASSQESNEQFF | TGTGCCAGCAGCCAAGAATCCAATGAGCAGTTCTTC
TRBJ2-5 | TRBV4-2 | - | TRBD2 | CASSQETVIAGGRETQYF | TGTGCCAGCAGCCAAGAAACGGTGATAGCGGGAGGCAGAGAGACCCAGTACTTC
TRBJ1-2 | TRBV3-1/TRBV3-2 | - | - | CASSSAGRYGYTF | TGTGCCAGCAGTTCGGCAGGGAGGTATGGCTACACCTTC
TRBJ2-3 | TRBV4-2 | - | - | CASSQAGGTDTQYF | TGTGCCAGCAGCCAAGCGGGCGGCACAGATACGCAGTATTTT
TRBJ2-5 | TRBV4-3 | - | TRBD1 | CASSQEGGIRETQYF | TGCGCCAGCAGCCAAGAAGGGGGCATCAGAGAGACCCAGTACTTC
TRBJ2-3 | TRBV18 | - | - | CASSPAAVGDTQYF | TGTGCCAGCTCACCAGCGGCGGTGGGGGATACGCAGTATTTT
TRBJ1-4 | TRBV10-3 | - | TRBD1 | CAISAGTANEKLFF | TGTGCCATCAGTGCTGGGACAGCTAATGAAAAACTGTTTTTT
TRBJ1-5 | TRBV19 | - | TRBD1 | CASSDRGSGSNQPQHF | TGTGCCAGTAGTGACAGGGGTAGTGGGAGCAATCAGCCCCAGCATTTT
TRBJ1-1 | TRBV7-2 | - | - | CASSLNQLNTEAFF | TGTGCCAGCAGCTTAAACCAGTTGAACACTGAAGCTTTCTTT
TRBJ1-3 | TRBV5-1 | - | - | CASSLVSLDSGNTIYF | TGCGCCAGCAGCTTGGTATCTCTCGACTCTGGAAACACCATATATTTT
TRBJ2-1 | TRBV5-1 | - | - | CASSRTGVEGNEQFF | TGCGCCAGCAGCCGAACGGGAGTCGAAGGCAATGAGCAGTTCTTC
TRBJ2-7 | TRBV27 | once | - | CASSLQGEQYF | TGTGCCAGCAGTTTACAGGGCGAGCAGTACTTC
TRBJ2-2 | TRBV6-6 | - | - | CASRQGWNTGELFF | TGTGCCAGCAGGCAGGGTTGGAACACCGGGGAGCTGTTTTTT
TRBJ2-5 | TRBV27 | - | - | CASSYTSGVETQYF | TGTGCCAGCAGTTATACCTCGGGGGTGGAGACCCAGTACTTC
TRBJ2-1 | TRBV28 | once | - | CASSLEDGLYNEQFF | TGTGCCAGCAGTTTAGAGGACGGGCTCTACAATGAGCAGTTCTTC
TRBJ2-3 | TRBV29-1 | - | - | CSAMGGILGTDTQYF | TGCAGCGCCATGGGGGGTATTTTGGGCACAGATACGCAGTATTTT
TRBJ1-3 | TRBV28 | - | - | CASTWEGGSGNTIYF | TGTGCCAGCACCTGGGAGGGGGGCTCTGGAAACACCATATATTTT